These T cell receptor beta chains were read from a single sample in a study of T-cell reconstitution after alpha-beta-depleted transplantation in children. One entry per CDR3 protein, called by TCRdb with MiXCR from the PCR reads. The sample lists fewer than 550,000 distinct CDR3 sequences, about 17% seen once, with around 28% in the top ten. This specimen was PBMCs, mostly from graft donor cells, taken 360 days after TCRalphabeta/CD19-depleted stem cell transplant. Receptors were obtained from a boy in the first two years of life who had a stem cell transplant for Wiskott-Aldrich syndrome, so the T cells may come from the graft donor. Both conserved end residues are part of each CDR3. The D gene is left open where the match is weak.

>TRBD1|TRBV29-1
CSGGTAQETQYF
>.|TRBV4-1
CASSQRRQPDTQYF
>TRBD2|TRBV20-1
CSALVGLAGGSYNEQFF
>TRBD2|TRBV5-1
CASSLDSGRASPYEQYF
>TRBD1|TRBV5-8
CASSLGDRAPETQYF
>TRBD1|TRBV6-2/TRBV6-3
CASRNRGTGGGEQYF
>.|TRBV24-1
CATSDYSNTEAFF
>.|TRBV6-2/TRBV6-3
CASSSLGGSNTYNEQFF
>TRBD1|TRBV4-2
CASSQGPGQGSYEQYF
>.|TRBV18
CASSRVAGTDTQYF
>TRBD2|TRBV7-8
CASSLVKAGGNEQFF
>TRBD1|TRBV20-1
CSAEDREAQETQYF
>TRBD1|TRBV5-1
CASSLGDRGYEQYF
>.|TRBV7-9
CASSSGMDTQYF
>.|TRBV12-3/TRBV12-4
CASSLAPIETQYF
>.|TRBV12-3/TRBV12-4
CASSLGGVTQYF
>.|TRBV28
CASSLYGGGTPLSRANVLTF
>.|TRBV15
CATNSDGSTDTQYF
>.|TRBV7-6
CASSSDPYNEQFF
>.|TRBV6-5
CASSYRQGNEKLFF
>TRBD2|TRBV19
CASSMSGGGASDTQYF
>.|TRBV2
CASSEKGGDPYNEQFF
>.|TRBV19
CASSIDLYPPGKGEQYF
>.|TRBV12-3/TRBV12-4
CASTSAWVADTQYF
>.|TRBV9
CASSPHFLSSYEQYF